This T cell receptor beta chain was found in a study of PD-L1 blockade in urothelial cancer. Background on the study: Patients arrived having already received 0 to 3 prior chemotherapy regimens.

CDR3 size: 13 residues. Looked up from germline, CDR1 is SGHVS and CDR2 is FQNEAQ. V lost 4 bases to trimming and J lost 5 bases, with 9 bases between them. Libraries were prepared by immunoSEQ multiplex PCR; TCRdb keeps only in-frame clonotypes and omits some of them. The sample gives around 29,000 clones, approximately 80% of which show up once; about 2.7% is in the top ten. Time point described: peripheral blood 6 weeks after treatment start. Between 1 and 8 samples, pretreatment and on-treatment, were given by each patient. The sequence was obtained from a man aged 65-85 years with urothelial cancer. Here the sequenced sample was PBMCs, taken around atezolizumab (anti-PD-L1) treatment. The chain has TRBV7-8 and TRBJ1-3; D possibly corresponds to TRBD1 (6 bases). The CDR3 nucleotides read TGTGCCAGCAGCTCGGGACACCGAAACACCATATATTTT. This encodes CASSSGHRNTIYF.